A selection of T cell receptor beta chains follows, all from one sample in a study of siplizumab effects on memory and regulatory T cells. Only in-frame clones appear in the TCRdb table, and some are missing; sequencing was by immunoSEQ multiplex PCR. The table lists more than 95,000 clones, 93% of them singletons, with about 0.62% in the top ten. The sequencing sample was made of Tregs sorted from blood. The receptors come from a human donor in good health. Each CDR3 is given with its conserved first and last residue. The D gene is left open where the match is weak. The size field is filled for only some rows; it gives once, few, many or a size class.

J gene | clone size | V gene | D gene | CDR3 DNA | CDR3 protein
TRBJ2-1 | NA | TRBV19 | TRBD2 | TGTGCCAGTAGTATGAGCGGGGGCCACAATGAGCAGTTCTTC | CASSMSGGHNEQFF
TRBJ2-3 | NA | TRBV30 | NA | TGTGCCTGGAGTGTAGTAGGCCTTATGTTTCTCTCTAGCACAGATACGCAGTATTTT | CAWSVVGLMFLSSTDTQYF
TRBJ1-3 | NA | TRBV19 | NA | TGTGCCAGTAGCGCGACAGTGATTAGCTCTGGAAACACCATATATTTT | CASSATVISSGNTIYF
TRBJ2-3 | NA | TRBV7-2 | TRBD2 | TGTGCCAGCAGCTTAAGGGGTAGCGGGAGAGCAGATACGCAGTATTTT | CASSLRGSGRADTQYF
TRBJ1-2 | once | TRBV19 | NA | TGTGCCAGTAGTATAGGGGCACTTATCTCCGGCTACACCTTC | CASSIGALISGYTF
TRBJ2-1 | NA | TRBV30 | NA | TGTGCCTGTCCTCTAGCGAGCTATAATGAGCAGTTCTTC | CACPLASYNEQFF
TRBJ1-1 | NA | TRBV19 | NA | TGTGCCAGTAGGGGGGGACGGAGGAACACTGAAGCTTTCTTT | CASRGGRRNTEAFF
TRBJ2-4 | once | TRBV23-1 | NA | TGCGCCAGCAGTCAGCGGACAGCCCTACGGCGTAAAAACATTCAGTACTTC | CASSQRTALRRKNIQYF
TRBJ1-1 | once | TRBV18 | NA | TGTGCCAGCTCACCGCAATTGCAGGGCACTGAAGCTTTCTTT | CASSPQLQGTEAFF
TRBJ2-3 | NA | TRBV30 | TRBD2 | TGTGCCTGGAGCCCAGGGAGGGTAATAGATACGCAGTATTTT | CAWSPGRVIDTQYF
TRBJ1-4 | once | TRBV5-1 | NA | TGCGCCAGCAGCTTTCTGTGGGGCGGAACTAATGAAAAACTGTTTTTT | CASSFLWGGTNEKLFF
TRBJ2-7 | NA | TRBV4-1 | TRBD1 | TGCGCCAGCAGCCATGCCTACCCCCGACAGGGGGCTTACGAGCAGTACTTC | CASSHAYPRQGAYEQYF
TRBJ1-5 | once | TRBV7-9 | NA | TGTGCCAGCAGCCATGCGGGGGCCGAGCAGCCCCAGCATTTT | CASSHAGAEQPQHF
TRBJ2-7 | NA | TRBV18 | TRBD1 | TGTGCCAGCTCAATCCGGGACAGGACCTCGGAGCAGTACTTC | CASSIRDRTSEQYF
TRBJ2-7 | NA | TRBV20-1 | NA | TGCAGTGCTAGTGTTACCTACGAGCAGTACTTC | CSASVTYEQYF
TRBJ1-2 | NA | TRBV27 | NA | TGTGCCAGCAGTTTCCGGGGTTCCTATGGCTACACCTTC | CASSFRGSYGYTF
TRBJ1-5 | NA | TRBV14 | TRBD1 | TGTGCCAGCAGCCGAGCCGGGACAGGGTTCCAGCCCCAGCATTTT | CASSRAGTGFQPQHF
TRBJ1-5 | NA | TRBV7-2 | NA | TGTGCCAGCAGCTTAGTTTCCAGTTTCCATCAGCCCCAGCATTTT | CASSLVSSFHQPQHF
TRBJ2-5 | NA | TRBV7-9 | NA | TGTGCCAGCAGCTTAGTTGAGACCCAGTACTTC | CASSLVETQYF
TRBJ1-1 | few | TRBV20-1 | NA | TGCAGTGCTACTATAAACACTGAAGCTTTCTTT | CSATINTEAFF
TRBJ2-7 | NA | TRBV2 | TRBD2 | TGTGCGAGCGGGCTAGCGGGAGGGTTCACCTACGAGCAGTACTTC | CASGLAGGFTYEQYF
TRBJ1-5 | NA | TRBV19 | NA | TGTGCCAGTAGTATAGGGGGGCAGCCCCAGCATTTT | CASSIGGQPQHF
TRBJ1-2 | NA | TRBV21-1 | NA | TGTGCCAGCAGCAAAGGACAGAACTATGGCTACACCTTC | CASSKGQNYGYTF
TRBJ2-7 | NA | TRBV5-4 | TRBD2 | TGTGCCAGCAGCTTCGTCCGCGGGAGGCACTACGAGCAGTACTTC | CASSFVRGRHYEQYF
TRBJ1-3 | NA | TRBV6-6 | NA | TGTGCCAGCACGTTGGTGGGGGCCTCTGGAAACACCATATATTTT | CASTLVGASGNTIYF
TRBJ2-6 | NA | TRBV18 | NA | TGTGCCAGCTCACCACCGTTTTGGGCTGGGGCCAACGTCCTGACTTTC | CASSPPFWAGANVLTF
TRBJ2-2 | NA | TRBV19 | NA | TGTGCCAGTACCACTCCTGGACCCTCGAACACCGGGGAGCTGTTTTTT | CASTTPGPSNTGELFF